The entry below gives a single T cell receptor beta chain sequence along with its context. Its antigen is as yet unknown. The data are from a study of blood T cells in healthy people across ages. Study-level points and caveats: Calculation of diversity from one million T cells yielded estimates considered to be underestimates.

Together with a sample-barcoded 5' primer, a J-beta primer mix was included in a second PCR lasting 7 to 11 cycles. TCRdb used MiXCR to reprocess the 5' RACE reads, holding one entry per CDR3 protein. Among approximately 1.5 million distinct CDR3 sequences, around 40% were seen once, and the ten largest hold 4%. The sample, about 10 milliliters of peripheral blood, was drawn from each donor. Every sample yielded at least 7 million isolated PBMCs. Germline lookup yields CDR1 MDHEN and CDR2 SYDVKM. The CDR3 contains 17 residues. Trimming cost V 1 base and J 2 bases; bases outside gene matches: 10. This sequence joins TRBV28 and TRBJ1-1; 7 bases are a match to TRBD1. The sequence came from a woman under 30 in good health. Sequenced material: blood. This chain's CDR3 is CASSLYPPGTANTEAFF. As DNA, the CDR3 is TGTGCCAGCAGTTTATATCCCCCGGGGACAGCCAACACTGAAGCTTTCTTT.